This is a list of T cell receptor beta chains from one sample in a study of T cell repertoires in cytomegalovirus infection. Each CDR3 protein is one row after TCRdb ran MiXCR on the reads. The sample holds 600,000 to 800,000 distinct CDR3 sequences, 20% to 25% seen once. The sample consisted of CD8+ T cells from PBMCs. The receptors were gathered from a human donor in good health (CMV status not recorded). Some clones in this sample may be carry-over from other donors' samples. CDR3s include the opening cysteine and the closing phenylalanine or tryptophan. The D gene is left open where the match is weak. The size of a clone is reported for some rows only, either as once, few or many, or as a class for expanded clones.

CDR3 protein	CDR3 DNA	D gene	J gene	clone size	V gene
CASRDQFQFQPNNEQFF	TGTGCCAGCAGGGACCAATTTCAGTTCCAACCCAACAATGAGCAGTTCTTC	NA	TRBJ2-1	NA	TRBV2
CASSPDEVGGNYGYTF	TGTGCCAGCAGCCCCGATGAGGTCGGGGGCAACTATGGCTACACCTTC	NA	TRBJ1-2	few	TRBV6-1
CASRPTGSIGETQYF	TGTGCCAGCAGGCCTACAGGGAGCATTGGGGAGACCCAGTACTTC	NA	TRBJ2-5	NA	TRBV6-5
CASSLTGEGNQPQHF	TGTGCCAGCAGCTTAACGGGGGAGGGCAATCAGCCCCAGCATTTT	NA	TRBJ1-5	many	TRBV7-2
CASSSTTDRGRNEQYF	TGTGCCAGCAGCTCAACCACCGACAGGGGGCGGAACGAGCAGTACTTC	TRBD1	TRBJ2-7	few	TRBV7-6
CASSQLTTGELFF	TGTGCCAGCAGCCAACTAACCACCGGGGAGCTGTTTTTT	NA	TRBJ2-2	few	TRBV7-9
CASSPYRVTSQETQYF	TGTGCCAGCAGCCCGTATCGCGTCACTTCACAAGAGACCCAGTACTTC	NA	TRBJ2-5	many	TRBV7-2
CASSSTPGGKTEAFF	TGTGCCAGCTCCTCCACCCCAGGGGGCAAAACTGAAGCTTTCTTT	TRBD1	TRBJ1-1	NA	TRBV2
CASSMSRVANTEAFF	TGTGCCAGTAGTATGTCCAGGGTGGCGAACACTGAAGCTTTCTTT	NA	TRBJ1-1	many	TRBV19
CSAIRRQGTNQPQHF	TGCAGTGCTATAAGACGACAGGGGACAAATCAGCCCCAGCATTTT	TRBD1	TRBJ1-5	few	TRBV20-1
CASRVSRDGYTF	TGTGCCAGCAGAGTAAGCAGGGATGGCTACACCTTC	NA	TRBJ1-2	NA	TRBV12-3/TRBV12-4